These 18 T cell receptor beta chains share one sample of origin, sequenced in a study of CD8 T cells in ankylosing spondylitis (dated 2017 in TCRdb). Receptor amplification or capture employed 5' RACE. For sequencing, an Illumina HiSeq 2500 was employed. The raw public data were reprocessed by TCRdb itself: fastp quality trimming at Q25, MiXCR clonotype calling, in-frame beta chains only. Entries are consolidated by CDR3 protein sequence, retaining the most common genes and DNA. Present in this sample are 200,000 or so distinct CDR3 sequences, around a quarter of which were seen just once. Of the sample, 6.6% falls within the top ten clones. What was sequenced was blood, either unsorted or a sorted T cell fraction (not recorded which). These receptor sequences come from a male donor with ankylosing spondylitis or in good health (not recorded which).

This clonotype was detected a few times. The V call is TRBV20-1, the J call TRBJ2-2; 7 bases match TRBD1. Trimming at V came to 2 bases and at J to 5 bases, leaving 2 bases not matched to a gene. The CDR3 extends over 13 amino acids. Germline V gene lookup returns CDR1 DFQATT and CDR2 SNEGSKA (reference sequence). Here the CDR3 reads CSARLTGTGELFF. DNA for the CDR3: TGCAGTGCTAGACTGACAGGGACCGGGGAGCTGTTTTTT.

The chain uses TRBV9 and TRBJ2-3; D could derive from TRBD1 or TRBD2 (5 bases each). Germline V gene lookup returns CDR1 SGDLS and CDR2 YYNGEE. Trimming cost V 2 bases and J 0 bases, with 16 bases left between them. The CDR3 runs 17 residues. CDR3 amino acids: CASSVGTGRPSTDTQYF. For the CDR3, the DNA is TGTGCCAGCAGCGTCGGGACGGGGCGTCCTAGCACAGATACGCAGTATTTT.

This clonotype has just a few counts. The chain employs TRBV19 and TRBJ2-5; 8 bases agree with TRBD1. Trimming cost V 5 bases and J 5 bases; bases outside gene matches: 7. CDR1 and CDR2 (germline): LNHDA, SQIVND (reference sequence). This CDR3 spans 14 amino acids. CDR3 in DNA: TGTGCCAGTAGTGTGGACAGGGTGGAGGAGACCCAGTACTTC. Amino acids: CASSVDRVEETQYF.

This clonotype was observed many times. The CDR3 protein is CASSSLASANTGELFF. In DNA form, the CDR3 reads TGCGCCAGCAGCTCCCTGGCCAGCGCGAACACCGGGGAGCTGTTTTTT. The chain recombines TRBV5-1 with TRBJ2-2; D is undetermined. CDR1 is SGHRS, CDR2 YFSETQ, per germline. Trimming pared 3 bases from V and 0 bases from J, leaving 12 bases between. This CDR3 is built from 16 residues.

This clonotype was recorded a few times. The rearrangement uses TRBV4-3 and TRBJ2-5; D gene ambiguous. The germline V gene encodes CDR1 LGHNA and CDR2 YSLEER. This CDR3 contains 14 residues. V was clipped by 1 base and J by 3 bases, with 9 bases between them. The CDR3 DNA follows: TGCGCCAGCAGCCAAGCGGTCAGCAAAGAGACCCAGTACTTC. Protein product: CASSQAVSKETQYF.

The chain is built from TRBV9 and TRBJ2-1; D may be TRBD2 (6 bases). CDR1 is SGDLS, CDR2 YYNGEE, per germline. V was trimmed by 0 bases and J by 5 bases, leaving 12 bases between them. This CDR3 has 15 residues. CDR3 nucleotides: TGTGCCAGCAGCGTAGGTAGCGGATACAACAATGAGCAGTTCTTC. Translation: CASSVGSGYNNEQFF.

The chain links TRBV20-1 to TRBJ2-1, with TRBD2 matching 9 bases. Trimming cost V 1 base and J 2 bases; bases outside gene matches: 3. CDR1 is DFQATT and CDR2 is SNEGSKA in the germline V gene (reference sequence). CDR3 length: 15 amino acids. The CDR3 nucleotides read TGCAGTGCTAGAGTAGGCGGGAGGGCCTACAATGAGCAGTTCTTC. It is translated as CSARVGGRAYNEQFF.

The chain links TRBV20-1 to TRBJ1-5; 10 nucleotides agree with TRBD1. CDR1 DFQATT and CDR2 SNEGSKA come from the germline V gene (reference sequence). The length of the CDR3 is 16 residues. After removal of 2 bases from V and 7 bases from J, the junction contained 11 bases not matched to a gene. CDR3 coding DNA: TGCAGTGCTAGAACAGCCGGGACAGGGGAAGAACAGCCCCAGCATTTT. It yields the protein CSARTAGTGEEQPQHF.

The V gene is TRBV4-1, the J gene TRBJ2-5; D tentatively reads TRBD1 or TRBD2 (5 bases each). The ends were cut back, 0 bases at V and 5 bases at J, with 13 bases in the middle. This CDR3 has 15 residues. The germline CDR1 and CDR2 sequences are MGHRA and YSYEKL. CDR3: CASSQDGASLETQYF. CDR3 sequence (DNA): TGCGCCAGCAGCCAAGATGGGGCTAGCTTGGAGACCCAGTACTTC.

This clonotype showed up many times. The chain has TRBV20-1 and TRBJ2-1, with D possibly matching TRBD2 (6 bases). The length of the CDR3 is 14 residues. Deletions cut 6 bases from V and 5 bases from J, with 17 bases between. Germline-derived CDR1 and CDR2 are DFQATT and SNEGSKA (reference sequence). CDR3 loop: CSAKLRGLNNEQFF. CDR3 nucleotide sequence: TGCAGTGCCAAACTGCGGGGACTGAACAATGAGCAGTTCTTC.

On this clonotype: A much larger clonotype is one base distant, so this may be a read error. The conserved final phenylalanine or tryptophan is absent from the CDR3, which likely points to a read error. J is TRBJ2-3 and V is TRBV5-1, with a tentative D call TRBD1 (5 bases). CDR3 size: 14 residues. Germline V gene sequence: CDR1 SGHRS, CDR2 YFSETQ. V was clipped by 2 bases and J by 2 bases, with 9 bases between them. CDR3 bases: TGCGCCAGCAGCTTCGACAGAACCACAGATACGCAGTATCTT. This translates into CASSFDRTTDTQYL.

The rearrangement uses TRBV27 and TRBJ2-2; possibly TRBD1 for D (6 bases). From germline, CDR1 is MNHEY and CDR2 SMNVEV (reference sequence). There are 15 residues in the CDR3. Between the trimmed V and J ends, which lost 3 bases and 1 base, there was a span of 9 bases. The CDR3, as DNA: TGTGCCAGCAGTTTGGGGACAATGAACACCGGGGAGCTGTTTTTT. Amino acid sequence: CASSLGTMNTGELFF.

This clonotype has just a few counts. The chain couples TRBV4-3 to TRBJ2-3, with no clear D. The germline CDR1 and CDR2 sequences are LGHNA and YSLEER. V lost 6 bases to trimming and J lost 0 bases, with 7 bases between them. The CDR3 covers 13 residues. Here the CDR3 reads CASSVRSTDTQYF. In nucleotides, the CDR3 is TGCGCCAGCAGTGTCCGGAGCACAGATACGCAGTATTTT.

The chain couples TRBV20-1 to TRBJ1-1; 8 bases are a match to TRBD1. From germline, CDR1 is DFQATT and CDR2 SNEGSKA (reference sequence). The CDR3 length is 14 residues. The J segment lost 1 base and the V segment lost 6 bases, leaving 7 bases of the junction unmatched. CDR3 bases: TGCAGTGCCGCAGACAGGGGCCGGAACACTGAAGCTTTCTTT. It specifies CSAADRGRNTEAFF.

This clonotype was observed a handful of times. This sequence joins TRBV29-1 and TRBJ1-1; TRBD1 might be the D (6 bases). CDR1 and CDR2 from the germline V gene are SQVTM and ANQGSEA. Trimming took off 6 bases at V and 4 bases at J, with 15 bases between the two ends. CDR3 length equals 13 residues. The CDR3 loop is CSVSRGGGTEAFF. CDR3 DNA: TGCAGCGTCTCCCGGGGAGGGGGCACTGAAGCTTTCTTT.

In this sample, this clonotype turned up many times. The rearrangement uses TRBV15 and TRBJ2-3; 7 bases fit TRBD1. Germline-derived CDR1 and CDR2 are LNHNV and YYDKDF (reference sequence). The CDR3 sequence is 16 residues long. Trimming took 5 bases from V and 1 from J; bases not matched to a gene: 9. CDR3 protein: CATSPRAGTGTDTQYF. DNA of the CDR3: TGTGCCACCAGCCCGAGGGCAGGGACAGGCACAGATACGCAGTATTTT.

This chain uses TRBV29-1 with TRBJ1-1; no clear D. The CDR3 totals 13 residues. Trimming left V 7 bases short and J 1 base short, with 13 bases between. The germline gives CDR1 SQVTM, CDR2 ANQGSEA. For the CDR3, the DNA is TGCAGCGCCGGGATGGGTCAGAACACTGAAGCTTTCTTT. Translating it yields CSAGMGQNTEAFF.

Many counts were recorded for this clonotype. This chain uses TRBV7-3 with TRBJ2-3, with 7 bases fitting TRBD1. The CDR3 is 15 residues long. Per germline, CDR1 SGHTA and CDR2 FQGTGA. Trimming cost V 5 bases and J 0 bases; bases outside gene matches: 5. The CDR3 loop reads CASSPLGQSTDTQYF. In DNA form, the CDR3 reads TGTGCCAGCAGCCCGTTGGGACAGAGCACAGATACGCAGTATTTT.